This T cell receptor (beta chain) was retrieved from a study of T-cell reconstitution after alpha-beta-depleted transplantation in children. Study-wide results and limits: Reportedly, only several hundred clones from non-depleted graft cells drove alpha-beta T-cell counts at about two months. Surviving recipient cells, namely T cells and thymic progenitors, were the source of high day-60 TCRbeta diversity in some patients.

This CDR3 contains 15 residues. Trimming shortened V by 3 bases and J by 2 bases, and 10 bases separated the two germline ends. Germline CDR1 and CDR2: MNHEY and SMNVEV (reference sequence). Using unique molecular identifiers, the investigators prepared the TCRbeta library. One entry per CDR3 protein, called by TCRdb with MiXCR from the PCR reads. The table has almost 250,000 distinct CDR3 sequences, about 25% seen once; the top ten hold 2.6%. The table lists this clonotype with many counts. Its specificity is not known. The chain has TRBV27 and TRBJ2-2; D is tentatively TRBD1 or TRBD2 (6 bases each). The sequence came from a girl under 10 years old with Fanconi anemia, due to receive a stem cell transplant. The specimen was PBMCs, collected before TCRalphabeta/CD19-depleted stem cell transplant. CDR3 coding DNA: TGTGCCAGCAGTTTGAGGGGGGTAAACACCGGGGAGCTGTTTTTT. Its protein product is CASSLRGVNTGELFF.